This TCR beta chain derives from a study of spatial heterogeneity in lung cancer. Looking at the study overall: In raw reads, more than 9.5 appearances on average were recorded for each unique TCR and UMI combination.

The CDR3 is 17 amino acids. V trimming: 3 bases; J trimming: 6 bases; junction bases outside the gene matches: 14. The germline gives CDR1 SGHKS, CDR2 YYEKEE (reference sequence). This clonotype was found many times. In a library made to pick up alpha chains, this beta chain is a stray read with a size that means little. The time point was: sample taken at primary tumor resection. Sequencing was performed on whole RNA extracted from tumor and nontumor lung tissue, or from frozen PBMC, and the material was left unsorted. Samples were obtained from 70 or so donors, all untreated early-stage non-small cell lung cancer patients. A unique molecular identifier was carried by every single TCR cDNA molecule. TCRdb reanalysed the 5' RACE reads using MiXCR and keeps one entry per CDR3 protein. The profile covers around 7,000 distinct CDR3 sequences, with 6.5% to 9% appearing a single time and under 85% taken by the ten largest.

The rearrangement joins TRBV5-5 to TRBJ2-2; 7 bases are shared with TRBD1. This receptor was obtained from a male donor with early-stage non-small cell lung cancer. Source: PBMCs, taken at surgery. CDR3 bases: TGTGCCAGCAGCTATCGGACAGGTCCTGCAGCCGCCGGGGAGCTGTTTTTT. As protein: CASSYRTGPAAAGELFF.